This T cell receptor (beta chain) was sequenced during a study of T-cell memory formation after mild COVID-19. Broader study findings: Proof of SARS-CoV-2 specificity was absent for the second-wave clones that crested on day 37.

TCRdb analysed the 5' RACE reads with MiXCR anew, one entry per CDR3 protein. Found here are more than 250,000 distinct CDR3 sequences, around 16% of them singletons; the top ten hold less than 30%. Points on this clonotype: The target antigen is unknown.

The germline gives CDR1 MGHRA, CDR2 YSYEKL. CDR3 length: 17 amino acids. V gave up 3 bases and J gave up 5 bases, with 20 bases separating them. This sequence originates from a young man who had mild COVID-19 (a few samples of this study predate the infection). Cell type and time point are not known. The source material was PBMCs or a T cell subset sorted from them (not recorded which). V usage is TRBV4-1 and J usage is TRBJ1-5; tentatively, D is TRBD1 (5 bases). The CDR3 loop is CASSQKPGPRAHQPQHF. CDR3 coding DNA: TGCGCCAGCAGCCAGAAGCCGGGACCCCGGGCCCATCAGCCCCAGCATTTT.